This T cell receptor (beta chain) was profiled in a study of T cells expressing NK-cell markers. In the study overall: Sorted CD3+CD56-NKG2C+, CD3+CD56+NKG2C- and CD3+CD56+NKG2C+ T cells were the source of the TCR beta repertoires. Seven of the eight sequenced donors were HCMV-seropositive; one was seronegative.

As for this clonotype: The antigen is not known.

A 5'RACE template switching approach incorporating UMIs was used to make TCR beta cDNA. Each CDR3 protein gets one entry in TCRdb, which reprocessed the 5' RACE reads and gives no DNA. The specimen's table records some 120,000 distinct CDR3 sequences. The CDR3 loop spans 15 amino acids. Germline lookup yields CDR1 PRHDT and CDR2 FYEKMQ (reference sequence). Study results and limitations: The share of CD8+ T cells held by dominant NKG2C+ clonotypes was about 1.0-7.5% in several donors.

The V and J genes are TRBV13 and TRBJ2-7; TCRdb gives TRBD1 as the D gene, but with no DNA this cannot be confirmed. The clonotype comes from a woman between 18 and 69 years old in good health. Sequenced material: blood T cells: a sorted CD56 or NKG2C T cell subset, CD4+ or CD8+ T cells, or bulk PBMC T cells (not recorded which). The chain's CDR3 is CASSGAGTGHYEQYF.